The 29 T cell receptor beta chains below were found in one sample sequenced in a study of control samples from healthy donors and cancer patients. TCRdb keeps only in-frame clones here, not all; method: immunoSEQ multiplex PCR. The repertoire holds 150,000 to 200,000 clones, with roughly nine tenths as singletons. Sequencing was carried out using blood. The source of these receptors is a woman between 25 and 40 years old in good health.

CDR3 sequence (DNA): TGTGCCAGCAATCCGGGTCCCTCCTACAATGAGCAGTTCTTC. It codes for CASNPGPSYNEQFF. The chain is built from TRBV6-5 and TRBJ2-1, with D unclear. The V end lost 7 bases, the J end lost 0 bases, and 10 bases lay between the germline ends. Germline V CDR1 and CDR2: MNHEY, SVGAGI. The CDR3 runs 14 residues.

This clone has just one count. This chain uses TRBV28 with TRBJ1-5, with D tentatively TRBD1 (6 bases). V shed 5 bases and J shed 1 base, with 12 bases lying between them. CDR1 is MDHEN, CDR2 SYDVKM, per germline. The CDR3 has 15 residues. The DNA for the CDR3 is TGTGCCAGCAGTCTCCAGGGGTGGAGCAATCAGCCCCAGCATTTT. This translates into CASSLQGWSNQPQHF.

This sequence joins TRBV10-2 and TRBJ2-3; 10 bases align to TRBD2. Looked up from germline, CDR1 is WSHSY and CDR2 is SAAADI. CDR3 length: 15 residues. V was pared by 8 bases and J by 0 bases, with 5 bases of the junction left unmatched. As DNA, the CDR3 is TGCGCCAGCTCTAGCGGGAGCGTGAGCACAGATACGCAGTATTTT. Its translation is CASSSGSVSTDTQYF.

V gene TRBV6-2 or TRBV6-3 combines with J gene TRBJ2-5, with D hard to call. Germline loops: CDR1 MNHEY, CDR2 SVGEGT. Trimming stripped 3 bases from V and 3 bases from J, with 8 bases between. The CDR3 loop spans 13 amino acids. CDR3 bases: TGTGCCAGCAGTTATTGGACGGAAGAGACCCAGTACTTC. This encodes CASSYWTEETQYF.

This sequence joins TRBV7-2 and TRBJ2-7, with TRBD2 identical over 9 bases. Germline values: CDR1 SGHTA, CDR2 FQGNSA. The CDR3 loop spans 16 amino acids. The ends lost 5 bases at V and 0 bases at J; junction bases unmatched: 8. The CDR3 is CASSRSSGRSSYEQYF. CDR3 DNA: TGTGCCAGCAGCCGTAGTAGCGGGAGAAGCTCCTACGAGCAGTACTTC.

The CDR3 coding sequence is TGTGCCAGCGGACCATCCGGAAACATTCAGTACTTC. Amino acid sequence: CASGPSGNIQYF. The V and J genes are TRBV6-5 and TRBJ2-4, with D unresolved. This CDR3 region has 12 residues. CDR1 is MNHEY and CDR2 is SVGAGI in the germline V gene. V lost 8 bases and J lost 6, with 11 bases in between.

As to this clone: Germline and junction disagree at one end, which may indicate a read error. This chain joins TRBV24-1 and TRBJ1-2, with 7 bases fitting TRBD1. The CDR3 is made up of 16 amino acids. Germline V gene data show CDR1 as KGHDR and CDR2 as SFDVKD. CDR3 in amino acids: CAASDPTGASVYGYTF. CDR3 bases: TGTGCCGCCAGTGATCCAACAGGGGCTTCCGTCTATGGCTACACCTTC.

This rearrangement joins TRBV5-8 to TRBJ1-4; possibly TRBD1 for D (5 bases). V lost 4 bases and J 7 bases, leaving 20 bases between the germline ends. Per germline, CDR1 SGHTS and CDR2 YDEGEE. This CDR3 region has 16 residues. The CDR3 coding sequence is TGTGCCAGCAGCGCGGGACTCCAAAAAGACGGTGAAAAACTGTTTTTT. Protein product: CASSAGLQKDGEKLFF.

The chain couples TRBV14 to TRBJ1-3, with unresolved D. V dropped 3 bases and J dropped 4 bases, with 7 bases sitting between them. This CDR3 is built from 13 residues. Looked up from germline, CDR1 is SGHDN and CDR2 is FVKESK. CDR3 DNA sequence: TGTGCCAGCAGCCACAGCTGGGGAAACACCATATATTTT. It codes for CASSHSWGNTIYF.

V and J are TRBV4-1 and TRBJ2-7, with D possibly matching TRBD2 (5 bases). The CDR3 has 13 residues. Germline V gene data show CDR1 as MGHRA and CDR2 as YSYEKL. Trimming shortened V by 2 bases and J by 0 bases, and 5 bases separated the two germline ends. In DNA form, the CDR3 reads TGCGCCAGCAGCCAACTAGCCTCCTACGAGCAGTACTTC. As protein: CASSQLASYEQYF.

This clone has just one count. This chain joins TRBV6-5 and TRBJ2-5; 9 positions agree with TRBD2. The CDR3 spans 14 residues. V was clipped by 8 bases and J by 5 bases; unmatched bases: 9. Germline V gene data show CDR1 as MNHEY and CDR2 as SVGAGI. CDR3: CASRRIAGAETQYF. CDR3 in DNA: TGTGCCAGCCGCCGGATAGCGGGAGCTGAGACCCAGTACTTC.

This chain links TRBV29-1 with TRBJ1-1; D is ambiguous. CDR1 is SQVTM and CDR2 is ANQGSEA in the germline V gene. CDR3 length: 10 residues. V was pared by 3 bases and J by 8 bases, with 7 bases between. CDR3 in DNA: TGCAGCGTTGATCAGCACGAAGCTTTCTTT. This sequence encodes CSVDQHEAFF.

The V gene is TRBV19, the J gene TRBJ1-2; TRBD1 agrees at 9 bases. The CDR3 loop spans 15 amino acids. From germline, CDR1 is LNHDA and CDR2 SQIVND (reference sequence). V dropped 5 bases and J dropped 0; count of bases not matched to a gene: 4. The CDR3, as DNA: TGTGCCAGTAGTCCAAGGGACAGGGCTAACTATGGCTACACCTTC. This gives the protein CASSPRDRANYGYTF.

V gene TRBV3-1 (or the pseudogene TRBV3-2) combines with J gene TRBJ1-2, with 10 bases aligning to TRBD1. CDR3 size: 20 residues. Germline values: CDR1 LGHDT, CDR2 YNNKEL (reference sequence). Losses at the gene ends were 1 base for V and 4 bases for J; bases not matched to a gene: 18. The CDR3 here is CASSQGSSGGQTGGGYGYTF. The CDR3 coding sequence is TGTGCCAGCAGCCAAGGGTCGTCAGGAGGCCAGACAGGGGGCGGCTATGGCTACACCTTC.

This sequence joins TRBV28 and TRBJ2-3, with D perhaps being TRBD1 or TRBD2 (5 bases each). The CDR3 loop spans 15 amino acids. CDR1 MDHEN and CDR2 SYDVKM come from the germline V gene. Trimming removed 3 bases from V and 6 bases from J, with 16 bases in between. For the CDR3, the DNA is TGTGCCAGCAGTTTGTGGGACCAGACGGATGATACGCAGTATTTT. It translates to CASSLWDQTDDTQYF.

The chain couples TRBV2 to TRBJ2-7; perhaps TRBD1 as D (5 bases). The germline V gene has CDR1 SNHLY and CDR2 FYNNEI. V lost 7 bases, J lost 6 bases, and 22 bases lay in between. The CDR3 length is 15 residues. The CDR3: CASTLRGRTPGEQYF. Here the CDR3 DNA reads TGTGCCAGCACCTTAAGGGGCAGGACCCCCGGCGAGCAGTACTTC.

The chain couples TRBV7-2 to TRBJ1-1, with no clear D. The CDR3 is made up of 15 amino acids. CDR1 and CDR2 from the germline V gene are SGHTA and FQGNSA. Trimming left V 2 bases short and J 0 bases short, with 10 bases between. CDR3 nucleotides: TGTGCCAGCAGCTTATTCTACGGGGTGAACACTGAAGCTTTCTTT. The encoded protein is CASSLFYGVNTEAFF.

As DNA, the CDR3 is TGTGCCAGCAGTTTCCGGTCCGAGCAGTACTTC. As protein: CASSFRSEQYF. The chain is built from TRBV27 and TRBJ2-7; D unclear. V dropped 3 bases and J dropped 6 bases, with 6 bases sitting between them. There are 11 residues in the CDR3. Germline V gives CDR1 MNHEY, CDR2 SMNVEV (reference sequence).

CDR3 in amino acids: CASSIGVTEAFF. The CDR3 region has the DNA TGTGCCAGTAGTATTGGTGTCACTGAAGCTTTCTTT. The chain joins TRBV19 to TRBJ1-1; D not resolved. CDR1 is LNHDA, CDR2 SQIVND, per germline (reference sequence). V was cut by 3 bases and J by 4 bases, with 6 bases left in between. The CDR3 is made up of 12 amino acids.

The V and J genes are TRBV7-3 and TRBJ1-1, with D unresolved. Germline V gene lookup returns CDR1 SGHTA and CDR2 FQGTGA. V gave up 5 bases and J gave up 5 bases, with 12 bases separating them. This CDR3 contains 13 residues. The CDR3 here is CASSPGPQTEAFF. The CDR3 DNA follows: TGTGCCAGCAGCCCTGGACCCCAGACTGAAGCTTTCTTT.

This rearrangement joins TRBV7-3 to TRBJ2-3; TRBD2 might be the D (6 bases). Germline CDR1 and CDR2: SGHTA and FQGTGA. The CDR3 has 15 amino acids. Trimming took 2 bases from V and 5 from J, leaving 14 bases between them. CDR3 protein: CASSLGGTPLDTQYF. CDR3 coding DNA: TGTGCCAGCAGCTTAGGCGGGACGCCCCTAGATACGCAGTATTTT.

V is TRBV6-2 or TRBV6-3 and J is TRBJ1-6; D is unresolved. Germline V gives CDR1 MNHEY, CDR2 SVGEGT. V was cut by 2 bases and J by 7 bases, with 9 bases left in between. The CDR3 consists of 14 residues. CDR3 nucleotide sequence: TGTGCCAGCAGTTACAGGACGGAAAATTCACCCCTCCACTTT. This sequence encodes CASSYRTENSPLHF.

The V gene is TRBV19, the J gene TRBJ1-5; 10 bases line up with TRBD1. V shed 5 bases, J shed 6 bases, and the junction held 10 bases outside the gene matches. Looked up from germline, CDR1 is LNHDA and CDR2 is SQIVND (reference sequence). This CDR3 is 16 amino acids long. CDR3 sequence reads: CASSASGQGSGQPQHF. DNA for the CDR3: TGTGCCAGTAGTGCCTCGGGACAGGGGTCAGGTCAGCCCCAGCATTTT.

The J gene is TRBJ1-1, the V gene TRBV25-1; D might be TRBD1 (5 bases). Per the germline V gene, CDR1 is MGHDK and CDR2 is SYGVNS. The CDR3 sequence is 17 residues long. Deletions cut 2 bases from V and 7 bases from J, with 23 bases between. The DNA for the CDR3 is TGTGCCAGCAGTGAAGACGATGCCCTCGGGGCGCTGGGTGAAGCTTTCTTT. This codes for CASSEDDALGALGEAFF. The whole variable domain, remainder taken from reference TRBV25-1 and TRBJ1-1, is EADIYQTPRYLVIGTGKKITLECSQTMGHDKMYWYQQDPGMELHLIHYSYGVNSTEKGDLSSESTVSRIRTEHFPLTLESARPSHTSQYLCASSEDDALGALGEAFFGQGTRLTVV.

This chain links TRBV13 with TRBJ1-1; a possible D gene is TRBD1 (6 bases). CDR1 is PRHDT, CDR2 FYEKMQ, per germline (reference sequence). The CDR3 totals 15 residues. V was trimmed by 0 bases and J by 5 bases, leaving 13 bases between them. The CDR3 here is CASSLGYGGATEAFF. CDR3 nucleotide sequence: TGTGCCAGCAGCTTAGGATATGGGGGCGCGACTGAAGCTTTCTTT.

The chain recombines TRBV3-1 (or the pseudogene TRBV3-2) with TRBJ2-5; 8 bases are shared with TRBD2. This CDR3 has 17 amino acids. Germline V CDR1 and CDR2: LGHDT, YNNKEL (reference sequence). The V segment lost 1 base and the J segment 0 bases; nucleotides outside the gene matches: 7. Written as DNA, the CDR3 is TGTGCCAGCAGCCAAGGCCGGGGACTAGATGACCAAGAGACCCAGTACTTC. Its translation: CASSQGRGLDDQETQYF.

The genes are TRBV18 and TRBJ2-5, with D possibly being TRBD1 or TRBD2 (5 bases each). The CDR3 has 18 residues. The V gene's germline CDR1 is KGHSH and CDR2 LQKENI. Trimming took 3 bases from V and 3 from J, leaving 23 bases between them. The CDR3 here is CASSPLGQNTGPKETQYF. CDR3 coding DNA: TGTGCCAGCTCACCCCTTGGACAAAATACGGGGCCGAAAGAGACCCAGTACTTC.

V is TRBV7-3 and J is TRBJ2-1; 9 bases are a match to TRBD2. J gave up 5 bases and V 3 bases, and 5 bases lay outside the gene matches. This CDR3 comprises 15 residues. Germline-derived CDR1 and CDR2 are SGHTA and FQGTGA. This chain's CDR3 is CASSLQVAGDNEQFF. The CDR3 region has the DNA TGTGCCAGCAGCTTGCAGGTAGCGGGGGACAATGAGCAGTTCTTC.

This clone was seen only once. V and J are TRBV12-3 or TRBV12-4 and TRBJ2-1; D is undetermined. There are 12 residues in the CDR3. The V end was cut by 1 base, the J end by 7 bases, with 5 bases between. The chain's CDR3 is CASSLGWNEQFF. The CDR3, as DNA: TGTGCCAGCAGTTTAGGCTGGAATGAGCAGTTCTTC.